The 2 T cell receptor beta chains below all came from one sample that was sequenced in a study of HIV-infected patients and healthy controls. MiXCR, applied by TCRdb to the 5' RACE reads, yields one record per CDR3 protein. The repertoire consists of some 67,000 distinct CDR3 sequences, with less than 20% occurring once and the leading ten covering approximately 6%. The material sequenced was CD4+ T cells from blood. Source of these receptors: a human donor in good health.

The rearrangement joins TRBV19 to TRBJ2-1, with D possibly TRBD1 on 5 matching bases. CDR1 and CDR2 (germline): LNHDA, SQIVND (reference sequence). The CDR3 length is 15 residues. V was clipped by 3 bases and J by 7 bases, with 16 bases between them. CDR3 amino acids: CASSISQVIGNEQFF. CDR3 in DNA: TGTGCCAGTAGTATCTCACAGGTAATAGGGAATGAGCAGTTCTTC.

This clonotype has more than one count but fewer than ten. V is TRBV18 and J is TRBJ2-7; TRBD1 matches 8 bases. Germline assignment: CDR1 KGHSH and CDR2 LQKENI. This CDR3 has 14 residues. The J segment lost 5 bases and the V segment lost 6 bases, leaving 9 bases of the junction unmatched. The CDR3 coding sequence is TGTGCCAGCTCGTTACAGGGGGAGGCGGACGAGCAGTACTTC. As protein: CASSLQGEADEQYF.